The T cell receptor (beta chain) described here comes from a study of control samples from healthy donors and cancer patients. Sequencing was performed with immunoSEQ multiplex PCR; in TCRdb, only in-frame clones are kept and a portion is missing. The sample yields about 70,000 clones, about 87% seen once. CDR3 length: 16 residues. The clonotype was recovered from a man aged 45-65 years in good health. The chain recombines TRBV21-1 with TRBJ1-1; the table gives TRBD1 as D, unverified against the DNA. TRBV21-1 is a known pseudogene. Sequencing was done on a sample of blood. This CDR3 is CASSPLGWQGRAEAFF. Written as DNA, the CDR3 is TGTGCCAGCAGCCCTTTGGGATGGCAGGGGAGAGCTGAAGCTTTCTTT.